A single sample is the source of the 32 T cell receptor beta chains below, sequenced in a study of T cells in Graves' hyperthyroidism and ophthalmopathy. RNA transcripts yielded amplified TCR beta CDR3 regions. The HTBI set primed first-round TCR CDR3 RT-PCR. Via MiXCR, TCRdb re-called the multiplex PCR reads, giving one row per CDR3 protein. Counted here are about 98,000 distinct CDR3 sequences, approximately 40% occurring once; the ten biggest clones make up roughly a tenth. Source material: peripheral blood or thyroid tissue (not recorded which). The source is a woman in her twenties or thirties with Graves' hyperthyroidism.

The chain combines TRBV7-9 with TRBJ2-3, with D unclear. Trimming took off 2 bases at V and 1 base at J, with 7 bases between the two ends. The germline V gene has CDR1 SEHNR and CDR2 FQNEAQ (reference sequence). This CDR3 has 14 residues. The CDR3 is CASSLRSRTDTQYF. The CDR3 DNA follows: TGTGCCAGCAGCTTAAGAAGCCGCACAGATACGCAGTATTTT. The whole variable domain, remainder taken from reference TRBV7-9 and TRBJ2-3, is DTGVSQNPRHKITKRGQNVTFRCDPISEHNRLYWYRQTLGQGPEFLTYFQNEAQLEKSRLLSDRFSAERPKGSFSTLEIQRTEQGDSAMYLCASSLRSRTDTQYFGPGTRLTVL.

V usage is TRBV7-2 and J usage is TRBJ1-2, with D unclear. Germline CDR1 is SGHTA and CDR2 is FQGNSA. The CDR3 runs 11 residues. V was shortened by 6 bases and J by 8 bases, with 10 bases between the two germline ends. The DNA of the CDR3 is TGTGCCAGCAGGACGGGGTACGGCTACACCTTC. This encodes CASRTGYGYTF.

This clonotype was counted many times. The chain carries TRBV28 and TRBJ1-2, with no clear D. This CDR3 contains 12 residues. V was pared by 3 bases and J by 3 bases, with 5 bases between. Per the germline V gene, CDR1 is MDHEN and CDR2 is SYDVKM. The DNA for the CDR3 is TGTGCCAGCAGTTTCCGGGACTATGGCTACACCTTC. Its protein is CASSFRDYGYTF.

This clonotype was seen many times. The CDR3 is CASSVGRTQETQYF. DNA for the CDR3: TGTGCCAGCAGTGTGGGGCGGACCCAAGAGACCCAGTACTTC. The chain employs TRBV6-5 and TRBJ2-5, with D possibly being TRBD1 (5 bases). Germline CDR1 and CDR2: MNHEY and SVGAGI. The CDR3 is 14 residues long. Trimming stripped 5 bases from V and 1 base from J, with 11 bases between.

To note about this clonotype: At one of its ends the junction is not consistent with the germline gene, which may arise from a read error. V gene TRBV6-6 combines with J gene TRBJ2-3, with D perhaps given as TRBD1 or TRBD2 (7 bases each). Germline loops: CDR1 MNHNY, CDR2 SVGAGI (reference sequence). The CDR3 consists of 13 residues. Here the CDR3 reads CTSRQGGEDTQYF. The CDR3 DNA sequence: TGTACCAGCAGGCAGGGGGGGGAGGATACGCAGTATTTT.

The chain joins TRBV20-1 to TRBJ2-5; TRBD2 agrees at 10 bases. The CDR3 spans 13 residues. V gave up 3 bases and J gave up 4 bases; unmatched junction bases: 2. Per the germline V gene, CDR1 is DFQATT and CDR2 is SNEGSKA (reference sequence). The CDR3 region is CSARRLAGETQYF. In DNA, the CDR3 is TGCAGTGCTAGGAGACTAGCGGGAGAGACCCAGTACTTC.

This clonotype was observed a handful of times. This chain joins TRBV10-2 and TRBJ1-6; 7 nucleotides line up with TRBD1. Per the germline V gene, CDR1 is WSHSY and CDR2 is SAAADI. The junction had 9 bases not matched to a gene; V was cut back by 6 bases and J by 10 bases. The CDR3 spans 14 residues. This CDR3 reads CASRSGTEISPLHF. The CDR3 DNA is TGCGCCAGCAGGTCCGGGACAGAAATCTCACCCCTCCACTTT.

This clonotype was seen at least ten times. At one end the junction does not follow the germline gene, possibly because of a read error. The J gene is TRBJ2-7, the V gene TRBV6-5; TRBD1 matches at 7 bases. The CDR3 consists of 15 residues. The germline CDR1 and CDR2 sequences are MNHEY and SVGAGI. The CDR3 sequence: CVSSYRTGEPYEQYF. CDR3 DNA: TGTGTCAGCAGTTACCGGACAGGAGAACCCTACGAGCAGTACTTC.

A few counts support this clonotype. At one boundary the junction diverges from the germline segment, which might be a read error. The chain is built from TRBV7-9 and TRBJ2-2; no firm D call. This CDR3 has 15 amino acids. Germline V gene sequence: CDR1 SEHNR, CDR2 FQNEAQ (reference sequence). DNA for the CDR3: TGTGCCAGCAGCCCGCCCTACAAGAACACTGGGGAGCTGTTTTTT. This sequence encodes CASSPPYKNTGELFF. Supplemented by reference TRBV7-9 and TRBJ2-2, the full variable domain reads DTGVSQNPRHKITKRGQNVTFRCDPISEHNRLYWYRQTLGQGPEFLTYFQNEAQLEKSRLLSDRFSAERPKGSFSTLEIQRTEQGDSAMYLCASSPPYKNTGELFFGEGSRLTVL.

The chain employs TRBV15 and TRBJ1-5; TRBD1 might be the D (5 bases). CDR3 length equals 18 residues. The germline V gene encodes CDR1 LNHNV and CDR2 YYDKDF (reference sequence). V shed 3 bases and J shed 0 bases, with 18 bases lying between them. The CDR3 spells CATSSVSSGPYSNQPQHF. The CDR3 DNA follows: TGTGCCACCAGCAGCGTGTCCTCGGGGCCCTATAGCAATCAGCCCCAGCATTTT.

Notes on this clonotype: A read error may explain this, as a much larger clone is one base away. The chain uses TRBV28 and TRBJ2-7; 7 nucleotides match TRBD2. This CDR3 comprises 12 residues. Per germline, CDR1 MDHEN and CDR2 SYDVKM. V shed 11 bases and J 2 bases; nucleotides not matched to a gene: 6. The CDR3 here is CAAGEGAYEQYF. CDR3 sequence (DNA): TGTGCCGCGGGAGAAGGGGCCTACGAGCAGTACTTC.

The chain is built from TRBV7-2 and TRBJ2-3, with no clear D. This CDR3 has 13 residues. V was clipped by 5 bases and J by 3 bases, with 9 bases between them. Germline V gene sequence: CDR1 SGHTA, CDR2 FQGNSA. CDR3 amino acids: CASSNPTTDTQYF. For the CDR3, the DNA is TGTGCCAGCAGCAATCCAACAACAGATACGCAGTATTTT.

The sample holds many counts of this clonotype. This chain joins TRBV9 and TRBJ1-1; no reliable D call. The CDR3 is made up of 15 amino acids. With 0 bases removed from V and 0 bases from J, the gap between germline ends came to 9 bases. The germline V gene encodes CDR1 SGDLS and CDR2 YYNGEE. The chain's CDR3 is CASSVVDRLNTEAFF. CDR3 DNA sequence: TGTGCCAGCAGCGTAGTAGATCGACTGAACACTGAAGCTTTCTTT.

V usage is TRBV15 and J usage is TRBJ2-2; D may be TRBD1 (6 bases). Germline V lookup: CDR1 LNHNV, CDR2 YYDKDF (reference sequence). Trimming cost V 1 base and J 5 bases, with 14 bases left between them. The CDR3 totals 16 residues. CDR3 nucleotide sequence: TGTGCCACCAGCAGAGGACCACAGGGTCAAACCGGGGAGCTGTTTTTT. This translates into CATSRGPQGQTGELFF.

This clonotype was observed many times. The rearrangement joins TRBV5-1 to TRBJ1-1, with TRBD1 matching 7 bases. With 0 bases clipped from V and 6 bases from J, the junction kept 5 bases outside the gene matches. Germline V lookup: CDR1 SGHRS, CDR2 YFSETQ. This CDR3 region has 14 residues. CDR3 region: CASSLAGGRAEAFF. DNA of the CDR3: TGCGCCAGCAGCTTGGCAGGGGGTAGGGCTGAAGCTTTCTTT.

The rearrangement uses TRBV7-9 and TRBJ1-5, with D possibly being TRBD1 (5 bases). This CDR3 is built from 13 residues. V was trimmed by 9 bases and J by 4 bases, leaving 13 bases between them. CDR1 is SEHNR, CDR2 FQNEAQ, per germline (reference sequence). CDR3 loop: CASARQINQPQHF. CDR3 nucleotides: TGTGCCAGTGCTAGACAGATTAATCAGCCCCAGCATTTT.

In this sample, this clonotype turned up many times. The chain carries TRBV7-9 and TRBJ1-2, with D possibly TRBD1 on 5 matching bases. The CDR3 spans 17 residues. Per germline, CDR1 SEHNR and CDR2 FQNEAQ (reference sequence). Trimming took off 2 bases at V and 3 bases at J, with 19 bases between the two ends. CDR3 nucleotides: TGTGCCAGCAGCTTAACCACCTTAGGGGATCTTTACTATGGCTACACCTTC. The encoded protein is CASSLTTLGDLYYGYTF.

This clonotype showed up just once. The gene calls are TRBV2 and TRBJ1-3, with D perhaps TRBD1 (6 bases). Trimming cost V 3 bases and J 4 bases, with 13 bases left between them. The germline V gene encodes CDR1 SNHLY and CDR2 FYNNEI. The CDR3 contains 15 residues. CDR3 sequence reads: CASSDAQGLGNTIYF. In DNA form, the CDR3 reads TGTGCCAGCAGTGACGCACAGGGACTCGGAAACACCATATATTTT.

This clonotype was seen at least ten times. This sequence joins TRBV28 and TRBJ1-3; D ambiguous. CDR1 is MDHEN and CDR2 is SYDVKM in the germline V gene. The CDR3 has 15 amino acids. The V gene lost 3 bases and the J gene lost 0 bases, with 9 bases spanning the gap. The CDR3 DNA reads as TGTGCCAGCAGTTTCATTCTCGGCTCTGGAAACACCATATATTTT. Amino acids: CASSFILGSGNTIYF.

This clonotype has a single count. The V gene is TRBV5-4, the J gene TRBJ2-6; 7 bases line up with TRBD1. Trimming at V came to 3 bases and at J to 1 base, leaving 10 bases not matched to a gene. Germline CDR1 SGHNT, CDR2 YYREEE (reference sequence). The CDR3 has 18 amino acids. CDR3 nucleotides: TGTGCCAGCAGCTCTCCGACAAGGGGGCGGTCTGGGGCCAACGTCCTGACTTTC. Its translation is CASSSPTRGRSGANVLTF.

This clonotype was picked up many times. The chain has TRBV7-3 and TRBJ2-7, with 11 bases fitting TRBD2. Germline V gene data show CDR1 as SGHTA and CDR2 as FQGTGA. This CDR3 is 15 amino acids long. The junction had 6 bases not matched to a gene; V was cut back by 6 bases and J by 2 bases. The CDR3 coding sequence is TGTGCCAGCAGTCCTAGCGGGAGGATCCCCTACGAGCAGTACTTC. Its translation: CASSPSGRIPYEQYF.

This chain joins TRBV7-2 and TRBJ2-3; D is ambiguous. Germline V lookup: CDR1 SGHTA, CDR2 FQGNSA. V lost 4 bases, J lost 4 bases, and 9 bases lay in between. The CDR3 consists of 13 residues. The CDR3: CASSSNSADTQYF. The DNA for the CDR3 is TGTGCCAGCAGCTCAAACAGCGCAGATACGCAGTATTTT.

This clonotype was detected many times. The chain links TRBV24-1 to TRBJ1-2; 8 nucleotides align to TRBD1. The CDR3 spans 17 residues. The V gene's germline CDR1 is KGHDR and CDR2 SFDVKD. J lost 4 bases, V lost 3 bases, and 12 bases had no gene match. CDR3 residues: CATSDRQGLQTTYGYTF. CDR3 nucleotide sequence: TGTGCCACCAGTGATCGACAGGGGCTTCAAACGACCTATGGCTACACCTTC.

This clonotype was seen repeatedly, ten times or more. CDR3 DNA: TGTGCCAGCAGCTTATGGGATCAGCCCCAGCATTTT. This translates into CASSLWDQPQHF. The rearrangement uses TRBV7-9 and TRBJ1-5; D not certain. CDR3 length: 12 residues. Per germline, CDR1 SEHNR and CDR2 FQNEAQ (reference sequence). V lost 2 bases and J 5 bases, leaving 4 bases between the germline ends.

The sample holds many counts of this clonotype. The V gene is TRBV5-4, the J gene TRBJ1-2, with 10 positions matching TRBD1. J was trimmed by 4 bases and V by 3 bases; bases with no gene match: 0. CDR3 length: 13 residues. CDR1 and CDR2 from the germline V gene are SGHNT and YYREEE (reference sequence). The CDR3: CASSWTGGYGYTF. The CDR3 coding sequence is TGTGCCAGCAGCTGGACAGGGGGCTATGGCTACACCTTC.

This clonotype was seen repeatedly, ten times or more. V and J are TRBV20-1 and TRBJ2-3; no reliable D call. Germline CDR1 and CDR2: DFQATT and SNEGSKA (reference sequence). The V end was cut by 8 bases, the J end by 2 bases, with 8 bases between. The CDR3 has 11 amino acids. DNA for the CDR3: TGCAGTACAGAATCCACAGATACGCAGTATTTT. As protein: CSTESTDTQYF.

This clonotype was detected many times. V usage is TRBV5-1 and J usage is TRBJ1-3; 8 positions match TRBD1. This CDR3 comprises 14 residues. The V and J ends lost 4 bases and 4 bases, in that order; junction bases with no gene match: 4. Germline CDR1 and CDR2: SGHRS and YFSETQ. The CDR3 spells CASSLDRVGNTIYF. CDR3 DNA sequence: TGCGCCAGCAGCCTGGACAGGGTGGGAAACACCATATATTTT.

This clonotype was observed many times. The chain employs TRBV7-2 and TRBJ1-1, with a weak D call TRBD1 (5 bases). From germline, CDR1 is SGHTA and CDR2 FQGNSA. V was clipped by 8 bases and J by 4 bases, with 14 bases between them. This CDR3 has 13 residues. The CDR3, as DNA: TGTGCCAGCGCAATAATGGGGGGCACTGAAGCTTTCTTT. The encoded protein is CASAIMGGTEAFF. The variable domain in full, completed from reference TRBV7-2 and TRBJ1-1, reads GAGVSQSPSNKVTEKGKDVELRCDPISGHTALYWYRQSLGQGLEFLIYFQGNSAPDKSGLPSDRFSAERTGGSVSTLTIQRTQQEDSAVYLCASAIMGGTEAFFGQGTRLTVV.

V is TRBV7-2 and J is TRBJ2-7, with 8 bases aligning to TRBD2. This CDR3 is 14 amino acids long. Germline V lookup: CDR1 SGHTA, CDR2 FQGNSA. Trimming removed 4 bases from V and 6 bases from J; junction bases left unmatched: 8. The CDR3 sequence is CASSSLAVPLEQYF. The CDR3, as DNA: TGTGCCAGCAGCTCACTAGCGGTACCTCTCGAGCAGTACTTC. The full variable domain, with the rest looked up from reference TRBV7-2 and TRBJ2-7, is GAGVSQSPSNKVTEKGKDVELRCDPISGHTALYWYRQSLGQGLEFLIYFQGNSAPDKSGLPSDRFSAERTGGSVSTLTIQRTQQEDSAVYLCASSSLAVPLEQYFGPGTRLTVT.

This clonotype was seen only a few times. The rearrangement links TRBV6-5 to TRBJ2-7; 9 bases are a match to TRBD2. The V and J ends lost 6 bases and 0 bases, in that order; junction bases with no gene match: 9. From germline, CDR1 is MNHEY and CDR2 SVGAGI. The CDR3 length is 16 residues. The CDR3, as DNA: TGTGCCAGCAGCCTCTTTAGCGGGAGAATCTCCTACGAGCAGTACTTC. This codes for CASSLFSGRISYEQYF.

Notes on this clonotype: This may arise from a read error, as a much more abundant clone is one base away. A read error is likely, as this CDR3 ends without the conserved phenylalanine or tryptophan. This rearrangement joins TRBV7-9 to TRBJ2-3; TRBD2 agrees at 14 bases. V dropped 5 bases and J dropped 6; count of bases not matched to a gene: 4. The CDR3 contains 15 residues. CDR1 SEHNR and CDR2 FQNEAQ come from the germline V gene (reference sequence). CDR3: CASSPGTSGSDTQYL. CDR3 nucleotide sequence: TGTGCCAGCAGCCCGGGGACTAGCGGGAGTGATACGCAGTATTTG.

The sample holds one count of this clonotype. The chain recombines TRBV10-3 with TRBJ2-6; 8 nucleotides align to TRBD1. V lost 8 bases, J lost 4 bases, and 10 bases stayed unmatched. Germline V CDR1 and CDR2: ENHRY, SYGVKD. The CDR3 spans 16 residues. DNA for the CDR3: TGTGCCATCGGCGCTTCAGGGGGCGCCGGGGCCAACGTCCTGACTTTC. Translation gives CAIGASGGAGANVLTF.